This T cell receptor (beta chain) was recorded in a study of cytomegalovirus exposure and HLA in healthy donors. Study information: It was reported in a later analysis that the 120 validation repertoires used the same platform as the roughly 670 first-cohort repertoires.

Sequencing was performed with immunoSEQ multiplex PCR; in TCRdb, only in-frame clones are kept and a portion is missing. The sample has over 85,000 clones, approximately 93% seen once. Trimming shortened V by 5 bases and J by 1 base, and 15 bases separated the two germline ends. The CDR3 totals 15 residues. Germline V gene lookup returns CDR1 SGHVS and CDR2 FNYEAQ. The chain uses TRBV7-6 and TRBJ2-7, with D possibly being TRBD2 (5 bases). Input material: PBMCs. The clonotype was recovered from a woman in her twenties or thirties in good health and CMV-seropositive. CDR3 bases: TGTGCCAGCAGCCCCCGGGTGGGAGATTCCTACGAGCAGTACTTC. Protein: CASSPRVGDSYEQYF.